This is a list of T cell receptor beta chains from one sample in a study of T cells in Graves' hyperthyroidism and ophthalmopathy. TCRdb passed the multiplex PCR reads through MiXCR, listing each CDR3 protein once. The table shows roughly 200,000 distinct CDR3 sequences, with about a sixth occurring only once. Sequencing input: blood. The receptors stem from a middle-aged man with Graves' hyperthyroidism. CDR3s include the opening cysteine and the closing phenylalanine or tryptophan. A D gene is named only where the DNA matches it firmly. Expanded clones get a size class; other rows say once, few or many, or leave the size out.

size | J | V | D | CDR3 | DNA
many | TRBJ1-2 | TRBV3-1 | - | CASSQDFSGAAYGYTF | TGTGCCAGCAGCCAAGATTTTTCGGGGGCCGCTTATGGCTACACCTTC
many | TRBJ1-4 | TRBV18 | TRBD1 | CASSPTGTGPEKLFF | TGTGCCAGCTCACCAACCGGGACAGGGCCCGAAAAACTGTTTTTT
few | TRBJ2-1 | TRBV20-1 | - | CSAGTQGRGNEQFF | TGCAGTGCGGGGACACAGGGACGTGGGAATGAGCAGTTCTTC
many | TRBJ1-4 | TRBV27 | - | CASSPTRTNEKLFF | TGTGCCAGCAGTCCGACGCGGACTAATGAAAAACTGTTTTTT
many | TRBJ2-1 | TRBV20-1 | - | CSARDHNGYYNEQFF | TGCAGTGCTAGAGATCATAATGGATACTACAATGAGCAGTTCTTC
many | TRBJ1-5 | TRBV2 | - | CASSGLRDNQPQHF | TGTGCCAGCAGTGGTCTGAGAGACAATCAGCCCCAGCATTTT
many | TRBJ2-3 | TRBV9 | TRBD2 | CASSVQSGGHTDTQYF | TGTGCCAGCAGCGTCCAGAGCGGGGGGCACACAGATACGCAGTATTTT
- | TRBJ1-2 | TRBV19 | - | CASGQTRGQHYGYTF | TGTGCAAGTGGGCAAACCCGCGGACAGCACTATGGCTACACCTTC
many | TRBJ2-1 | TRBV4-2 | - | CASSQEPRGSYNEQFF | TGTGCCAGCAGCCAAGAGCCCCGGGGCAGTTACAATGAGCAGTTCTTC
many | TRBJ2-1 | TRBV24-1 | - | CATSDPTGGQGEQFF | TGTGCCACCAGTGATCCCACAGGAGGGCAGGGTGAGCAGTTCTTC
few | TRBJ2-5 | TRBV11-2 | - | CASSLAGWQETQYF | TGTGCCAGCAGCTTAGCGGGGTGGCAAGAGACCCAGTACTTC
- | TRBJ1-1 | TRBV19 | - | CASSIIFRGGNTEAFF | TGTGCCAGTAGTATAATCTTCAGGGGAGGGAACACTGAAGCTTTCTTT
- | TRBJ2-7 | TRBV9 | - | CASSVGEAYEQYF | TGTGCCAGCAGCGTAGGTGAGGCCTACGAGCAGTACTTC
- | TRBJ2-1 | TRBV7-9 | TRBD2 | CASSLVRTGREGLWEQFF | TGTGCCAGCAGCTTAGTACGGACGGGGCGGGAGGGCCTATGGGAGCAGTTCTTC
few | TRBJ2-1 | TRBV11-1 | - | CASSLIPSANEQFF | TGTGCCAGCAGCTTAATACCTTCAGCTAATGAGCAGTTCTTC
many | TRBJ2-1 | TRBV7-8 | - | CASSLGYRDLLGNEQFF | TGTGCCAGCAGCTTAGGGTACCGGGATCTGTTAGGCAATGAGCAGTTCTTC
- | TRBJ2-7 | TRBV19 | - | CASSKGTYEQYF | TGTGCCAGTAGTAAGGGTACCTACGAGCAGTACTTC
many | TRBJ2-7 | TRBV12-3/TRBV12-4 | TRBD1 | CASSRRQGVIYEQYF | TGTGCCAGCAGCCGGAGACAGGGGGTTATCTACGAGCAGTACTTC
- | TRBJ2-7 | TRBV5-1 | - | CASSSTGDMEQYF | TGCGCCAGCAGCTCGACAGGTGATATGGAGCAGTACTTC
many | TRBJ2-7 | TRBV6-5 | - | CASSYRLPKRYEQYF | TGTGCCAGCAGTTACAGGCTCCCAAAAAGATACGAGCAGTACTTC
many | TRBJ2-5 | TRBV7-9 | - | CASSSRGQETQYF | TGTGCCAGCAGCTCGCGGGGACAAGAGACCCAGTACTTC
many | TRBJ1-2 | TRBV5-1 | - | CASSLGGGTNYGYTF | TGCGCCAGCAGCTTGGGGGGCGGCACCAACTATGGCTACACCTTC
once | TRBJ2-1 | TRBV20-1 | TRBD2 | CSAASGGLNEQFF | TGCAGTGCCGCCAGCGGGGGCCTCAATGAGCAGTTCTTC
- | TRBJ1-3 | TRBV7-2 | - | CASGRTSGNTIYF | TGTGCCAGCGGCAGGACCTCTGGAAACACCATATATTTT
many | TRBJ1-2 | TRBV7-9 | - | CASSLAPVGYGYTF | TGTGCCAGCAGCTTAGCCCCGGTAGGCTATGGCTACACCTTC
many | TRBJ2-1 | TRBV7-2 | - | CASSQSGSAYNEQFF | TGTGCCAGCAGCCAGAGCGGGTCCGCTTACAATGAGCAGTTCTTC
many | TRBJ2-3 | TRBV7-2 | - | CASSFGGAGPDTQYF | TGTGCCAGCAGCTTCGGCGGGGCGGGACCAGATACGCAGTATTTT
- | TRBJ2-3 | TRBV10-3 | TRBD2 | CAISEGLAGATDTQYF | TGTGCCATCAGTGAGGGCTTAGCGGGGGCCACAGATACGCAGTATTTT
few | TRBJ2-7 | TRBV19 | - | CASSSGTASYEQYF | TGTGCCAGTAGTTCGGGGACGGCCTCCTACGAGCAGTACTTC